This is a list of T cell receptor beta chains from one sample in a study of T cell changes during pregnancy in multiple sclerosis. Profiling relied on immunoSEQ multiplex PCR, and the TCRdb table lists in-frame clones only, not all of them. The sample yields roughly 56,000 clones, approximately 86% seen once. Here the sequenced sample was peripheral blood, taken in the first trimester of pregnancy. The receptors derive from a female donor with multiple sclerosis, enrolled in a pregnancy study. Both conserved end residues are part of each CDR3. D genes are given only for firm matches. The size entry is marked missing in some rows and otherwise reads once, few, many or a size class.

v_gene	abundance	j_gene	d_gene	CDR3nt	CDR3aa
TRBV27	NA	TRBJ2-1	TRBD2	TGTGCCAGCAGTTTATCGCCCACTAGCGAAGACAATGAGCAGTTCTTC	CASSLSPTSEDNEQFF
TRBV19	few	TRBJ2-2	TRBD2	TGTGCCAGCCAGACTAGCGGTAACACCGGGGAGCTGTTTTTT	CASQTSGNTGELFF
TRBV28	NA	TRBJ2-4	NA	TGTGCCTCGCTACCTGGGCAGGGAGGTCAGTACTTC	CASLPGQGGQYF
TRBV19	NA	TRBJ1-5	NA	TGTGCCAGTAGTGATCCGGGACAAGGAGGTCCTGGGCCCCAGCATTTT	CASSDPGQGGPGPQHF
TRBV25-1	NA	TRBJ1-6	TRBD1	TGTGCCAGCAGTGAATATCTAGGGGGCTCACCCCTCCACTTT	CASSEYLGGSPLHF
TRBV5-1	once	TRBJ1-5	TRBD1	TGCGCCAGCAGCTTTTCCGGGACAGGGGATCAGCCCCAGCATTTT	CASSFSGTGDQPQHF
TRBV11-2	NA	TRBJ2-1	NA	TGTGCCAGCAGCTTGGGGGAGGTTGAGCAGTTCTTC	CASSLGEVEQFF
TRBV7-9	NA	TRBJ2-7	TRBD2	TGTGCCAGCAGCCAAGTGTCGGGAGCGGGAGGACGGTTAGACGAGCAGTACTTC	CASSQVSGAGGRLDEQYF
TRBV13	NA	TRBJ1-2	NA	TGTGCCAGCAGCTTTAGGACACACAACTATGGCTACACCTTC	CASSFRTHNYGYTF
TRBV16	NA	TRBJ1-2	NA	TGTGCCAGCAGCCAAGTTAAGGACAGTGCTAACTATGGCTACACCTTC	CASSQVKDSANYGYTF
TRBV28	NA	TRBJ2-1	NA	TGTGCCAGCAGTCCCTATAATGAGCAGTTCTTC	CASSPYNEQFF
TRBV6-5	NA	TRBJ1-1	NA	TGTGCCAGCAGTTACCGAGGCCGGAACACTGAAGCTTTCTTT	CASSYRGRNTEAFF
TRBV29-1	NA	TRBJ2-3	NA	TGCAGCGTCAATGGAGGCCAGAAGCCGCCAGTATCGACAGATACGCAGTATTTT	CSVNGGQKPPVSTDTQYF
TRBV5-1	NA	TRBJ1-4	TRBD1	TGCGCCAGCAGCTCCGGGACAGCAATTAATGAAAAACTGTTTTTT	CASSSGTAINEKLFF
TRBV28	few	TRBJ1-2	NA	TGTGCCAGCAGTACGGGGGGGTTGGGCTACACCTTC	CASSTGGLGYTF
TRBV9	NA	TRBJ2-7	TRBD1	TGTGCCAGCAGCGGCGGGACAGGGTGGTCCTACGAGCAGTACTTC	CASSGGTGWSYEQYF
TRBV5-1	NA	TRBJ2-1	TRBD2	TGCGCCAGCAGCTTAAACGTCCTAGCGGGAAACAATGAGCAGTTCTTC	CASSLNVLAGNNEQFF
TRBV7-3	NA	TRBJ2-1	TRBD2	TGTGCCAGCAGCTTACGGGAGGTAGACAATGAGCAGTTCTTC	CASSLREVDNEQFF
TRBV28	NA	TRBJ1-5	TRBD1	TGTGCCAGCAGTTCCGGGACAGGAGTTCAGCCCCAGCATTTT	CASSSGTGVQPQHF
TRBV27	NA	TRBJ2-1	TRBD1	TGTGCCAGCAGCGGGGACAGGGTAGAGAATGAGCAGTTCTTC	CASSGDRVENEQFF
TRBV4-3	NA	TRBJ2-5	NA	TGCGCCAGCAGCCGCGATTTACAAGAGACCCAGTACTTC	CASSRDLQETQYF
TRBV28	NA	TRBJ1-5	TRBD1	TGTGCCAGCAGCTACCAGGGGGCGGATAACATAGGCAATCAGCCCCAGCATTTT	CASSYQGADNIGNQPQHF
TRBV4-1	NA	TRBJ2-2	NA	TGCGCCAGCGCCACGGGACACTCGAACACCGGGGAGCTGTTTTTT	CASATGHSNTGELFF
TRBV4-1	NA	TRBJ2-3	TRBD2	TGCGCCAGCAGCCTAATGGGACTAGCGAACGCAGATACGCAGTATTTT	CASSLMGLANADTQYF
TRBV29-1	NA	TRBJ2-3	NA	TGCAGCGCGAGAAAAACTCGTAGCACAGATACGCAGTATTTT	CSARKTRSTDTQYF
TRBV5-1	NA	TRBJ2-1	TRBD2	TGCGCCAGCAGCTTGAGTCTAGCGGGAATAAGCAATGAGCAGTTCTTC	CASSLSLAGISNEQFF
TRBV5-3	NA	TRBJ2-7	TRBD1	TGTGCCAGAAGACATCCTAGGACAGGGGCCTCGCGAGGCGAGCAGTACTTC	CARRHPRTGASRGEQYF
TRBV5-1	NA	TRBJ1-1	NA	TGCGCCAGCAGCCCCAACAGGGATAGCACTGAAGCTTTCTTT	CASSPNRDSTEAFF
TRBV28	few	TRBJ1-2	NA	TGTGCCAGTAAGCCAGGGGACTATGGCTACACCTTC	CASKPGDYGYTF
TRBV5-1	NA	TRBJ2-1	TRBD1	TGCGCCAGCAGCCACCCGGACAGGTTTCTCTACAATGAGCAGTTCTTC	CASSHPDRFLYNEQFF
TRBV9	once	TRBJ1-4	NA	TGTGCCAGCAGCACCTCAGGGTCAACTAATGAAAAACTGTTTTTT	CASSTSGSTNEKLFF
TRBV2	NA	TRBJ2-1	TRBD1	TGTGCCAGCAGCCCCACCGGGACAGGGGGAAGGGATGAGCAGTTCTTC	CASSPTGTGGRDEQFF
TRBV7-2	NA	TRBJ2-1	TRBD2	TGTGCCAGCAGCCAGCGGGAGTACGGGCAGTTCTTC	CASSQREYGQFF
TRBV9	NA	TRBJ2-5	NA	TGTGCCAGCAGCTTCGGCACCTCCGGGGAGACCCAGTACTTC	CASSFGTSGETQYF
TRBV7-9	NA	TRBJ2-1	TRBD2	TGTGCCAGCAGCCCAGGACTAGCGGGAGGCGAGCAGTTCTTC	CASSPGLAGGEQFF
TRBV5-1	NA	TRBJ2-2	TRBD1	TGCGCCAGCAGCTTGGCAGGGGGCGCGATCACCGGGGAGCTGTTTTTT	CASSLAGGAITGELFF
TRBV19	few	TRBJ1-5	NA	TGTGCCAGTAGTATAGGGGCAGGCTACAATCAGCCCCAGCATTTT	CASSIGAGYNQPQHF
TRBV29-1	NA	TRBJ1-1	TRBD1	TGCAGCCCCCCTCCCTGGGGACAGGGTCACACTGAAGCTTTCTTT	CSPPPWGQGHTEAFF
TRBV7-2	once	TRBJ2-7	NA	TGTGCCAGCAGCTTCCGAGGGGGGGGAAGGTACGAGCAGTACTTC	CASSFRGGGRYEQYF
TRBV4-1	NA	TRBJ2-3	NA	TGCGCCAGCAGCCAAGGGCAGGGGTTGGCAGATACGCAGTATTTT	CASSQGQGLADTQYF
TRBV5-1	NA	TRBJ2-2	TRBD2	TGCGCCAGCAGCTTGGAGGCGGGCGGGGGAAACACCGGGGAGCTGTTTTTT	CASSLEAGGGNTGELFF
TRBV6-5	NA	TRBJ2-2	NA	TGTGCCAGCAGCCCAACCGGGGAAAACACCGGGGAGCTGTTTTTT	CASSPTGENTGELFF
TRBV7-9	NA	TRBJ1-5	NA	TGTGCCAGCAGCTCATCGTGGGAAGGGAGCCAGCCCCAGCATTTT	CASSSSWEGSQPQHF
TRBV19	NA	TRBJ2-7	TRBD1	TGTGCCAAAGTGGACAGGGCCTACGAGCAGTACTTC	CAKVDRAYEQYF
TRBV27	NA	TRBJ1-1	TRBD1	TGTGCCAGCAGTTCGGGGGACAGGGGGCGCTTAATCACTGAAGCTTTCTTT	CASSSGDRGRLITEAFF
TRBV5-6	NA	TRBJ2-7	NA	TGTGCCAGCAGCTTACAATCGACACCATACGAGCAGTACTTC	CASSLQSTPYEQYF
TRBV5-1	once	TRBJ2-1	NA	TGCGCCAGCAGCTTGGAGGTGGGAGTGGGGAATGAGCAGTTCTTC	CASSLEVGVGNEQFF
TRBV5-1	NA	TRBJ2-5	NA	TGCGCCAGCAGCTCGCCAGAAACAGGGTTAGAGACCCAGTACTTC	CASSSPETGLETQYF
TRBV5-4	NA	TRBJ1-5	NA	TGTGCCAGCAGCACGGACACGAGCAGCAATCAGCCCCAGCATTTT	CASSTDTSSNQPQHF
TRBV5-4	few	TRBJ2-7	NA	TGTGCCAGCAGCTTCGGACAGTCCTACGAGCAGTACTTC	CASSFGQSYEQYF
TRBV9	NA	TRBJ2-1	NA	TGTGCCAGCAGCGCCCGGGCAGCGGCCTACAATGAGCAGTTCTTC	CASSARAAAYNEQFF
TRBV4-1	NA	TRBJ1-2	TRBD1	TGCGCCAGCAGCCGACAACAGGGGGCAGGCTATGGCTACACCTTC	CASSRQQGAGYGYTF
TRBV5-1	once	TRBJ2-5	TRBD2	TGCGCCAGCAGCCGGAAACAAAGCGGGGATCTCCGTCGAACCTACTTC	CASSRKQSGDLRRTYF
TRBV10-3	NA	TRBJ2-1	TRBD2	TGTGCCATCAGTGAGCCTAGCGGGTCCTACAATGAGCAGTTCTTC	CAISEPSGSYNEQFF
TRBV28	NA	TRBJ1-2	NA	TGTGCCAGCAGTTTACTTTGGGCAGCCTCTAACTATGGCTACACCTTC	CASSLLWAASNYGYTF